In this sample, the clone carrying this TCR beta chain is medium-sized. No antigen is known for it. This sample was taken from a study of T cells in localized non-small cell lung cancer. General study points: Because researchers sequenced only one region of the tumor, heterogeneity is still possible. Adjacent lung tissue had a median about 60 of the top 100 clones found in the tumor. With higher T cell density in blood came longer overall survival.

Here immunoSEQ multiplex PCR was the method, and the copy in TCRdb shows in-frame clones only, minus some. The repertoire includes 3,700 or so clones, around 25% of them detected once, and approximately 18% sits in the top ten. Germline V gene sequence: CDR1 SGHNT, CDR2 YENEEA. V lost 1 base, J lost 2 bases, and 11 bases lay in between. The CDR3 loop spans 15 amino acids. V is TRBV11-3 and J is TRBJ2-5, with D perhaps matching TRBD1 (6 bases). The TCR sequence derives from a man aged 40-75 years with stage II squamous cell lung carcinoma. The source material was lung tumor tissue, sampled before any cancer treatment. In DNA, the CDR3 is TGTGCCAGCAGCTTAGTTCGGACAGAGCAAGAGACCCAGTACTTC. This codes for CASSLVRTEQETQYF.